Listed here are 24 T cell receptor beta chains from one sample, sequenced in a study of shared clonotypes between healthy human individuals. This table comes from immunoSEQ multiplex PCR, and its TCRdb copy is limited to in-frame clones, with some not included. The sample consists of a few million clones, 85% to 95% of them appearing once. The specimen sequenced was naive CD4+ T cells from PBMCs. Noted subset: CD45RA+ positively selected. Receptor source: a man aged 18 to 29 in good health. Some clones in this sample may be carry-over from other donors' samples.

This clone appeared once. The V and J genes are TRBV4-1 and TRBJ2-1; 10 bases agree with TRBD1. V dropped 6 bases and J dropped 0; count of bases not matched to a gene: 11. CDR1 is MGHRA, CDR2 YSYEKL, per germline. The CDR3 runs to 18 residues. The CDR3 region has the DNA TGCGCCAGCAGGCCAGACAGGGGGCCCTCGAGCTCCTACAATGAGCAGTTCTTC. Encoded protein: CASRPDRGPSSSYNEQFF.

The chain couples TRBV7-3 to TRBJ2-1, with D perhaps matching TRBD1 or TRBD2 (5 bases each). In germline, CDR1 is SGHTA, CDR2 FQGTGA. The CDR3 extends over 14 amino acids. V lost 1 base and J lost 10, with 14 bases in between. The CDR3, as DNA: TGTGCCAGCAGCTTAATAGGAGGACAAGACGAGCAGTTCTTC. The encoded protein is CASSLIGGQDEQFF.

The chain has TRBV18 and TRBJ2-5, with 7 positions matching TRBD1. Germline lookup yields CDR1 KGHSH and CDR2 LQKENI. J lost 5 bases, V lost 4 bases, and 10 bases had no gene match. This CDR3 is built from 15 residues. CDR3 sequence: CASSLPDTGVETQYF. The CDR3 DNA is TGTGCCAGCTCACTTCCCGACACAGGGGTGGAGACCCAGTACTTC.

The chain couples TRBV2 to TRBJ1-5; 8 bases match TRBD1. Germline trimming cut 0 bases from V and 4 bases from J; bases unmatched to any gene: 2. CDR3 length equals 15 residues. Germline V lookup: CDR1 SNHLY, CDR2 FYNNEI. CDR3 residues: CASSEAQGANQPQHF. The CDR3 coding sequence is TGTGCCAGCAGTGAAGCCCAGGGGGCTAATCAGCCCCAGCATTTT.

The V call is TRBV28, the J call TRBJ1-1; 7 bases map to TRBD1. CDR3 size: 14 residues. V gave up 5 bases and J gave up 1 base; unmatched junction bases: 4. Germline V gene sequence: CDR1 MDHEN, CDR2 SYDVKM. Here the CDR3 reads CASSVNRGNTEAFF. For the CDR3, the DNA is TGTGCCAGCAGTGTTAACAGGGGGAACACTGAAGCTTTCTTT.

J is TRBJ2-4 and V is TRBV5-4; the D call may be TRBD1 or TRBD2 (5 bases each). The CDR3 is made up of 13 amino acids. With 4 bases removed from V and 6 bases from J, the gap between germline ends came to 11 bases. Germline lookup yields CDR1 SGHNT and CDR2 YYREEE (reference sequence). The CDR3 loop is CASSPSGRNIQYF. The CDR3 DNA follows: TGTGCCAGCAGCCCTTCAGGGAGAAACATTCAGTACTTC.

The chain recombines TRBV6-1 with TRBJ2-4; weak D call: TRBD2 (6 bases). Germline CDR1 is MNHNS and CDR2 is SASEGT. This CDR3 spans 14 amino acids. Trimming removed 4 bases at V and 6 bases at J, with 13 bases between. CDR3 DNA: TGTGCCAGCAGTGTTGGGGATAGCGGAAACATTCAGTACTTC. This codes for CASSVGDSGNIQYF.

The chain recombines TRBV2 with TRBJ2-7; D is uncertain. The CDR3 runs 14 residues. CDR1 is SNHLY and CDR2 is FYNNEI in the germline V gene. Trimming stripped 4 bases from V and 0 bases from J, with 10 bases between. CDR3 amino acids: CASSGNGYSYEQYF. The CDR3 coding sequence is TGTGCCAGCAGTGGGAACGGCTACTCCTACGAGCAGTACTTC. The full variable domain, rest sourced from reference TRBV2 and TRBJ2-7, is EPEVTQTPSHQVTQMGQEVILRCVPISNHLYFYWYRQILGQKVEFLVSFYNNEISEKSEIFDDQFSVERPDGSNFTLKIRSTKLEDSAMYFCASSGNGYSYEQYFGPGTRLTVT.

The gene calls are TRBV30 and TRBJ2-7; TRBD2 matches 13 bases. With 4 bases clipped from V and 2 bases from J, the junction kept 5 bases outside the gene matches. Germline V gives CDR1 GTSNPN, CDR2 SVGIG (reference sequence). The CDR3 covers 15 residues. CDR3 coding DNA: TGTGCCTGGACCTTGGGACTAGCGGGACCCTACGAGCAGTACTTC. Residues: CAWTLGLAGPYEQYF.

The chain couples TRBV5-1 to TRBJ2-5, with D perhaps assigned TRBD1 or TRBD2 (5 bases each). Germline loops: CDR1 SGHRS, CDR2 YFSETQ. With 3 bases removed from V and 1 base from J, the gap between germline ends came to 16 bases. This CDR3 contains 16 residues. CDR3 protein: CASSSSPGRTQETQYF. The DNA for the CDR3 is TGCGCCAGCAGCTCATCACCGGGGCGAACCCAAGAGACCCAGTACTTC.

The chain carries TRBV7-9 and TRBJ2-1; D possibly uses TRBD1 or TRBD2 (5 bases each). V was shortened by 5 bases and J by 9 bases, with 11 bases between the two germline ends. Germline V lookup: CDR1 SEHNR, CDR2 FQNEAQ (reference sequence). The CDR3 covers 12 residues. In nucleotides, the CDR3 is TGTGCCAGCAGCCCCCTTGGGGGTGAGCAGTTCTTC. It codes for CASSPLGGEQFF.

V gene TRBV28 combines with J gene TRBJ2-5; TRBD2 matches at 8 bases. Losses at the gene ends were 1 base for V and 0 bases for J; bases not matched to a gene: 4. This CDR3 region has 16 residues. The germline V gene has CDR1 MDHEN and CDR2 SYDVKM. The CDR3 is CASSLLYGRDQETQYF. The CDR3 DNA reads TGTGCCAGCAGTTTATTATACGGGAGGGACCAAGAGACCCAGTACTTC.

This chain joins TRBV9 and TRBJ1-4, with 8 bases fitting TRBD1. The V gene's germline CDR1 is SGDLS and CDR2 YYNGEE. J was trimmed by 8 bases and V by 3 bases; bases with no gene match: 6. The CDR3 is 14 residues long. CDR3 sequence reads: CASSAQGGNEKLFF. The DNA of the CDR3 is TGTGCCAGCAGCGCACAGGGGGGGAACGAAAAACTGTTTTTT.

This sequence joins TRBV15 and TRBJ1-5; 8 nucleotides line up with TRBD1. The CDR3 consists of 15 residues. The V and J ends lost 2 bases and 8 bases, in that order; junction bases with no gene match: 8. Germline V gives CDR1 LNHNV, CDR2 YYDKDF (reference sequence). DNA of the CDR3: TGTGCCACCAGCAGATTTGACAGGGGTGGGAAGCCCCAGCATTTT. It yields the protein CATSRFDRGGKPQHF.

The chain has TRBV18 and TRBJ2-3, with TRBD2 matching over 11 bases. Trimming removed 4 bases from V and 3 bases from J; junction bases left unmatched: 3. The CDR3 has 15 amino acids. Per germline, CDR1 KGHSH and CDR2 LQKENI. The CDR3 sequence is CASSLPSGRTDTQYF. The CDR3 bases are TGTGCCAGCTCACTACCTAGCGGGAGGACAGATACGCAGTATTTT.

V and J are TRBV5-1 and TRBJ2-7, with D perhaps TRBD2 (6 bases). Trimming pared 4 bases from V and 7 bases from J, leaving 15 bases between. Germline V lookup: CDR1 SGHRS, CDR2 YFSETQ. The CDR3 sequence is 13 residues long. The CDR3, as DNA: TGCGCCAGCAGCGGCGGGGACTTTCCGGAGCAGTACTTC. Amino acids: CASSGGDFPEQYF.

The chain has TRBV18 and TRBJ2-5; TRBD1 matches at 9 bases. V shed 3 bases, J shed 5 bases, and the junction held 7 bases outside the gene matches. The CDR3 runs 15 residues. Germline V gene sequence: CDR1 KGHSH, CDR2 LQKENI. CDR3 loop: CASSPQQGAGETQYF. DNA for the CDR3: TGTGCCAGCTCACCCCAACAGGGGGCCGGGGAGACCCAGTACTTC.

This chain connects TRBV29-1 to TRBJ2-5; either TRBD1 or TRBD2 may supply D (6 bases each). Trimming removed 4 bases from V and 5 bases from J, with 20 bases in between. CDR1 is SQVTM, CDR2 ANQGSEA, per germline. The CDR3 runs to 15 residues. The CDR3 DNA reads as TGCAGCGTTGTCTTTCGGGGGCCCAGGCGGGAGACCCAGTACTTC. It codes for CSVVFRGPRRETQYF.

The chain recombines TRBV6-6 with TRBJ1-2; no firm D call. The ends were cut back, 4 bases at V and 3 bases at J, with 12 bases in the middle. CDR1 and CDR2 from the germline V gene are MNHNY and SVGAGI (reference sequence). The CDR3 spans 14 residues. The CDR3 is CASSSAGSHYGYTF. The DNA for the CDR3 is TGTGCCAGCAGTTCGGCCGGGTCCCACTATGGCTACACCTTC.

The J gene is TRBJ1-5, the V gene TRBV15; D gene ambiguous. V was pared by 0 bases and J by 10 bases, with 10 bases between. This CDR3 spans 13 amino acids. Germline lookup yields CDR1 LNHNV and CDR2 YYDKDF (reference sequence). The CDR3: CATSRDRVGPQHF. CDR3 nucleotide sequence: TGTGCCACCAGCAGAGATAGGGTGGGTCCCCAGCATTTT.

This clone was detected once. The J gene is TRBJ1-5, the V gene TRBV6-1; possibly TRBD1 for D (6 bases). V dropped 4 bases and J dropped 0 bases, with 10 bases sitting between them. The CDR3 runs to 15 residues. Germline V gene sequence: CDR1 MNHNS, CDR2 SASEGT. The CDR3 reads CASSGQEHSNQPQHF. CDR3 coding DNA: TGTGCCAGCAGTGGACAGGAGCATAGCAATCAGCCCCAGCATTTT.

In this sample, this clone turned up a few times. V and J are TRBV7-3 and TRBJ2-1; D is possibly TRBD1 (6 bases). Germline lookup yields CDR1 SGHTA and CDR2 FQGTGA. V was pared by 4 bases and J by 8 bases, with 9 bases between. The length of the CDR3 is 12 residues. The CDR3 spells CASSSQGYEQFF. The CDR3 DNA is TGTGCCAGCAGCTCACAGGGCTATGAGCAGTTCTTC.

V and J are TRBV4-2 and TRBJ2-3; 9 nucleotides line up with TRBD2. Trimming took 1 base from V and 1 from J; bases not matched to a gene: 3. CDR1 LGHNA and CDR2 YNFKEQ come from the germline V gene. The CDR3 length is 16 residues. DNA of the CDR3: TGTGCCAGCAGCCAAGTAGCGGGAGATGGCACAGATACGCAGTATTTT. It yields the protein CASSQVAGDGTDTQYF.

This chain connects TRBV5-1 to TRBJ2-1; D call uncertain. V was shortened by 0 bases and J by 2 bases, with 9 bases between the two germline ends. The CDR3 has 15 amino acids. The germline CDR1 and CDR2 sequences are SGHRS and YFSETQ. The CDR3 here is CASSLDELPYNEQFF. The DNA for the CDR3 is TGCGCCAGCAGCTTGGATGAGCTGCCCTACAATGAGCAGTTCTTC.